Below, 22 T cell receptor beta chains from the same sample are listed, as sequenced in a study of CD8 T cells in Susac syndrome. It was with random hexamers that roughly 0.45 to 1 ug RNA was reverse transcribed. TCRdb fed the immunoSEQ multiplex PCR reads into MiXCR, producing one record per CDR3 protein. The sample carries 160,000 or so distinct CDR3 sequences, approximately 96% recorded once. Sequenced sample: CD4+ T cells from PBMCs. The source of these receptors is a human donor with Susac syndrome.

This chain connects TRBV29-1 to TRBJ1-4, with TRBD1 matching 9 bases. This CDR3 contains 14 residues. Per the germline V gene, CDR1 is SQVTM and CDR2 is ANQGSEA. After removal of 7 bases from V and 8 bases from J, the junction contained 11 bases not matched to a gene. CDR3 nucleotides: TGCAGCGCCTCCACCGGGACAGGGTTCGAAAAACTGTTTTTT. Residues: CSASTGTGFEKLFF.

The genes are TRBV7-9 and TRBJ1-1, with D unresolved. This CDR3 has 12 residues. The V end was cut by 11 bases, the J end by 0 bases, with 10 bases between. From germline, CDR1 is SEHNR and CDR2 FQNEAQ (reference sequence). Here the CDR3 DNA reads TGTGCCGGAGGGCGCGTGAACACTGAAGCTTTCTTT. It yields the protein CAGGRVNTEAFF.

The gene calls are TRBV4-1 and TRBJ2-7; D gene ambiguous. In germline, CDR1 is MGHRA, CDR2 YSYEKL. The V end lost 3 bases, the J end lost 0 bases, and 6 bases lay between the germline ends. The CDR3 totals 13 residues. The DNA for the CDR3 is TGCGCCAGCAGCCAGGCAGTCTCCTACGAGCAGTACTTC. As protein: CASSQAVSYEQYF.

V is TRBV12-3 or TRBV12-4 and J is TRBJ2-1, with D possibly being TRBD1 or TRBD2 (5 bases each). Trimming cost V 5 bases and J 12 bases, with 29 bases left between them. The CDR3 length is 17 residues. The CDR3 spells CASSPDGAKVALDGQFF. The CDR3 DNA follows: TGTGCCAGCAGTCCCGACGGGGCCAAGGTAGCTCTAGACGGGCAGTTCTTC.

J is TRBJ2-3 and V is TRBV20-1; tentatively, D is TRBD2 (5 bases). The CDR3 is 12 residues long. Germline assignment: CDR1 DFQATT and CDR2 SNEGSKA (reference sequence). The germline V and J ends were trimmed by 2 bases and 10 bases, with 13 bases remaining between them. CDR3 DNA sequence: TGCAGTGCTAGACAAGTCGGACTTGCGCAGTATTTT. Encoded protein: CSARQVGLAQYF.

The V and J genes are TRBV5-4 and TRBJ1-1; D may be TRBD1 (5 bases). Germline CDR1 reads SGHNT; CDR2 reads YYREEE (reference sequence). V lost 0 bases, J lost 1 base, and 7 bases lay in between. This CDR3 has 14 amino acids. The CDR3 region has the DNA TGTGCCAGCAGCTTGGAGGGGCCGAACACTGAAGCTTTCTTT. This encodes CASSLEGPNTEAFF.

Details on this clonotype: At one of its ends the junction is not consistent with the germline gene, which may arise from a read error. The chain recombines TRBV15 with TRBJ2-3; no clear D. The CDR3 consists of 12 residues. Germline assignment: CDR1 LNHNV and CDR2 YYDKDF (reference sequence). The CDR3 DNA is TGTGCCACCAGCAGAGATGCCGGCGTCTCGAATTTT. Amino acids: CATSRDAGVSNF.

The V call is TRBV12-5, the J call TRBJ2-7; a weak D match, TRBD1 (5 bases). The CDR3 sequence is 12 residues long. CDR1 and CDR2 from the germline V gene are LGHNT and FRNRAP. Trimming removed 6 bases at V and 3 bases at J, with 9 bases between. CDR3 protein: CASGTDGYEQYF. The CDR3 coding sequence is TGTGCTAGTGGGACAGACGGCTACGAGCAGTACTTC.

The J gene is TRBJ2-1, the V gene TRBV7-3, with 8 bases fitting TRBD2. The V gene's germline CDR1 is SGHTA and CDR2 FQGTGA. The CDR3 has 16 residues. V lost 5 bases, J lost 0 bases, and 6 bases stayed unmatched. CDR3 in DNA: TGTGCCAGCAGCCCCTTAGCGGGAAGCTCCTACAATGAGCAGTTCTTC. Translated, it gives CASSPLAGSSYNEQFF.

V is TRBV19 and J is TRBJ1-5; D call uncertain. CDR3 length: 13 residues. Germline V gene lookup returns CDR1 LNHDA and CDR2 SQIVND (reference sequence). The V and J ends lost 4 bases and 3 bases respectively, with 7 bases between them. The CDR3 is CASSSQANQPQHF. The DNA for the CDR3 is TGTGCCAGTAGTAGCCAGGCCAATCAGCCCCAGCATTTT.

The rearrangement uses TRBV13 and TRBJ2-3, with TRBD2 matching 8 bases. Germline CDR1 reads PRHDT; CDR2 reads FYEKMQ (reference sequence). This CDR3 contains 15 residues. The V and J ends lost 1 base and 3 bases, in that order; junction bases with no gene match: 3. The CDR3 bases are TGTGCCAGCAGCTTAGTCGGCGGGAGGACAGATACGCAGTATTTT. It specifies CASSLVGGRTDTQYF.

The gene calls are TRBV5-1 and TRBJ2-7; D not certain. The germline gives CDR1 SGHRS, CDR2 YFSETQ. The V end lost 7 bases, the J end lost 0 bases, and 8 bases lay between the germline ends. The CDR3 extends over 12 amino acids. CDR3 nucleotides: TGCGCCAGCGGCGCAGTCTCCTACGAGCAGTACTTC. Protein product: CASGAVSYEQYF.

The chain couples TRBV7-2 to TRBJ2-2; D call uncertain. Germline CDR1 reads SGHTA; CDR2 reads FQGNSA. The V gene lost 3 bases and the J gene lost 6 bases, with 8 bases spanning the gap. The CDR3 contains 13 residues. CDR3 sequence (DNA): TGTGCCAGCAGCTTTGGGTGGGCCGGGGAGCTGTTTTTT. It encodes CASSFGWAGELFF.

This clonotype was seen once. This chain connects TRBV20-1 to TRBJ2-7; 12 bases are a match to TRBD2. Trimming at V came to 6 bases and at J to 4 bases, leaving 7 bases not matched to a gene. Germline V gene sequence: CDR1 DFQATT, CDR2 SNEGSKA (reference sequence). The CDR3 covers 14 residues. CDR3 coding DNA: TGCAGTGCGGAACTAGCGGGGGGCTCGTACGAGCAGTACTTC. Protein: CSAELAGGSYEQYF.

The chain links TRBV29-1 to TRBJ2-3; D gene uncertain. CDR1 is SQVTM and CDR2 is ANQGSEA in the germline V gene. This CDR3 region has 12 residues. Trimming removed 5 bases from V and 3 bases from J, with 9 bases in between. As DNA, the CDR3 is TGCAGCGTTCAAGTGGGGACAGATACGCAGTATTTT. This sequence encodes CSVQVGTDTQYF.

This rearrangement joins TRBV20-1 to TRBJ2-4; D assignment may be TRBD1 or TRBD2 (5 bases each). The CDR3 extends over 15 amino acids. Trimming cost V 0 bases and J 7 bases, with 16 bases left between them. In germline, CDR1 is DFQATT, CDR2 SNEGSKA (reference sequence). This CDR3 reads CSARENPGTANIQYF. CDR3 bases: TGCAGTGCTAGAGAAAACCCTGGGACGGCGAACATTCAGTACTTC.

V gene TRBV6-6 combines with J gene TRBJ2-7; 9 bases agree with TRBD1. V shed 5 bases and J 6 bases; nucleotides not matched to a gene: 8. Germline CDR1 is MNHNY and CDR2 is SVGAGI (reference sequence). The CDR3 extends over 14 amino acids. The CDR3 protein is CASSEGQGLSEQYF. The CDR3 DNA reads TGTGCCAGCAGTGAGGGACAGGGTCTATCCGAGCAGTACTTC.

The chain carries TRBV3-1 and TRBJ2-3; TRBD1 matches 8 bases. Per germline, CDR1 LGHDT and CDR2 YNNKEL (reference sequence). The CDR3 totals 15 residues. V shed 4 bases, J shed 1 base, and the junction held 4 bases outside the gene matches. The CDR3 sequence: CASSPRQGRTDTQYF. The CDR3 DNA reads TGTGCCAGCAGCCCTCGACAGGGGCGCACAGATACGCAGTATTTT.

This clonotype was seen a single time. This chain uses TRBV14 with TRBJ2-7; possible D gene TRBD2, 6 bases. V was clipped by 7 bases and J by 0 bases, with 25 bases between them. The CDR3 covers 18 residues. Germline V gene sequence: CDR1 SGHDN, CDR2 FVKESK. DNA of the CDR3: TGTGCCAGCACCTCAACCATTGGGACTGGGGTAAGCTCCTACGAGCAGTACTTC. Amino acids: CASTSTIGTGVSSYEQYF.

The CDR3 DNA follows: TGTGCCAGCAGAGGGAACTATGGCTACACCTTC. Its translation is CASRGNYGYTF. The rearrangement joins TRBV6-6 to TRBJ1-2; D is ambiguous. The V gene's germline CDR1 is MNHNY and CDR2 SVGAGI (reference sequence). The length of the CDR3 is 11 residues. Between the trimmed V and J ends, which lost 6 bases and 2 bases, there was a span of 4 bases.

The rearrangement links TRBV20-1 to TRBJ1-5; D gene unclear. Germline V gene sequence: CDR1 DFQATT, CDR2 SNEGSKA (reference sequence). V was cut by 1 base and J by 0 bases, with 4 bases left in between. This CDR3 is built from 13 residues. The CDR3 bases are TGCAGTGCTAGAGGGGATAGCAATCAGCCCCAGCATTTT. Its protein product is CSARGDSNQPQHF.

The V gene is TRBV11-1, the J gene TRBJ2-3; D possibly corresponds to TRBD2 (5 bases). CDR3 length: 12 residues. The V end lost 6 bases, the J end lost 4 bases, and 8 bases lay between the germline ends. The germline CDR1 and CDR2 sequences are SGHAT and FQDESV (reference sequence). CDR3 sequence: CASRGAADTQYF. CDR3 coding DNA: TGTGCCAGCAGGGGAGCCGCAGATACGCAGTATTTT.